The present entry profiles one T cell receptor (beta chain) with its context. Antigen specificity is unknown. The length of the CDR3 is 14 residues. The V end was cut by 0 bases, the J end by 1 base, with 6 bases between. Germline CDR1 LGHNA, CDR2 YSLEER. The record originates from a study of cytomegalovirus exposure and HLA in healthy donors. Study in general: An early release of data contained approximately 80 million unique TCRs, which came from HLA-typed donors. Study findings and constraints: Listed as cytomegalovirus-associated were about 160 TCR beta chains.

The study ran its PCR with 60 Vbeta and 13 Jbeta primers. In the original workflow: A later analysis counted around 74 million unique TCR beta chains, some 10 million shared. Method: immunoSEQ multiplex PCR; TCRdb's copy keeps in-frame clones and lacks some. Clonal size and the V and J genes are those of that table, whereas D and trimming came from the DNA. The sample records approximately 220,000 clones, 83% being singletons. Sequencing was carried out using PBMCs. This sequence was found in a girl aged 5 to 17 in good health and CMV-seronegative. The chain is built from TRBV4-3 and TRBJ1-1; no clear D gene. The CDR3 bases are TGCGCCAGCAGCCAAGATGCCGGGAACACTGAAGCTTTCTTT. This codes for CASSQDAGNTEAFF.